Listed here is a single T cell receptor beta chain. As yet, its antigen is unknown. This record belongs to a study of cytomegalovirus exposure and HLA in healthy donors. Study observations and caveats: Specificity of three CMV-associated chains for CMV antigens was verified in vitro. Common viral pathogens seemed to be connected with several of the most significant clusters, according to a later analysis. TCR beta sequences reportedly predicted most subjects' HLA-A and HLA-B alleles accurately.

Unrecorded immune exposures were likely, despite nominal health at sampling. The V end was cut by 5 bases, the J end by 2 bases, with 22 bases between. The germline CDR1 and CDR2 sequences are LNHNV and YYDKDF (reference sequence). CDR3 length: 17 amino acids. PCR used 60 Vbeta primers and 13 Jbeta primers. Libraries were prepared by immunoSEQ multiplex PCR; TCRdb keeps only in-frame clonotypes and omits some of them. Here the sample spans 95,000 to 150,000 clones, over 65% being singletons. This receptor was identified in a man aged 18 to 35 in good health and CMV-seronegative. This chain links TRBV15 with TRBJ2-7, with a weak D call TRBD1 (6 bases). Material: PBMCs. The CDR3 region has the DNA TGTGCCACCAGCCCTAATGGGGGCAGCGGCACCCCCTACGAGCAGTACTTC. It yields the protein CATSPNGGSGTPYEQYF.